A single sample gave rise to the 2 T cell receptor beta chains below, sequenced in a study of Graves' ophthalmopathy and Graves' hyperthyroidism. The sequenced template was RNA, covering the TCR beta CDR3 region. HTBI-primed RT-PCR formed the first round, and a multiplex PCR formed the second. TCRdb itself ran the multiplex PCR reads through MiXCR, one entry per CDR3 protein. The sample consists of tens of thousands of distinct CDR3 sequences, 52% of them appearing once. Sequenced: peripheral blood. All receptors come from an adult man with Graves' ophthalmopathy.

At least ten counts were recorded for this clonotype. The chain combines TRBV6-5 with TRBJ2-5; 10 bases are a match to TRBD1. There are 14 residues in the CDR3. J lost 7 bases, V lost 8 bases, and 10 bases had no gene match. Per the germline V gene, CDR1 is MNHEY and CDR2 is SVGAGI. This chain's CDR3 is CASGDRGRGGTQYF. The CDR3 DNA sequence: TGTGCCAGCGGCGACAGGGGGCGCGGAGGGACCCAGTACTTC.

This clonotype was counted only a few times. The chain recombines TRBV20-1 with TRBJ2-7; 10 nucleotides agree with TRBD1. CDR3 length equals 13 residues. Trimming at V came to 7 bases and at J to 2 bases, leaving 5 bases not matched to a gene. Germline V gene sequence: CDR1 DFQATT, CDR2 SNEGSKA (reference sequence). The CDR3 sequence: CSGTDRGTYEQYF. The CDR3 region has the DNA TGCAGTGGAACGGACAGGGGGACCTACGAGCAGTACTTC.